This T cell receptor beta chain was sequenced in a study of T cell changes during pregnancy in multiple sclerosis (dated by TCRdb to about 2019). The study in broad terms: The study examined how the T cell repertoire changed over the course of pregnancy in women with multiple sclerosis.

In the case of this clone: Its antigen is not yet known. No base qualities exist here, and no much larger clone lies one base off it.

For CDR1 and CDR2, the germline V gene lists MNHNS and SASEGT. Clipping removes 2 bases from V and 7 bases from J, with 8 as the unmatched junction base count. Reading from cysteine to phenylalanine, the CDR3 counts 14 amino acids. Left in the record is the CDR3 DNA by itself, 42 bases read in frame from the first base. The library came from the immunoSEQ multiplex PCR assay. Drawn from immuneACCESS, this table holds only the in-frame rearrangements with V and J called that TCRdb kept. Clones are partly lost; checked studies trace under half to an unresolved V gene and leave the rest unexplained. The sample data list about 58,000 clones, and 93% of these were observed just once. The ten largest clones capture around 4% of the sample.

The sequencing used CD8+ T cells from peripheral blood mononuclear cells, collected in the second trimester of pregnancy. The V and J genes are TRBV6-1 and TRBJ2-7; TRBD1 aligns with 7 central bases. This sequence was found in a female donor with multiple sclerosis, enrolled in a pregnancy study. The CDR3 region: CASSEMRGRREQYF. The DNA sequence is given as TGTGCCAGCAGTGAAATGAGGGGGCGGCGGGAGCAGTACTTC.